This T cell receptor (beta chain) was sequenced in a study of regulatory and conventional T cells in RAG deficiency. Study observations and caveats: Shorter CDR3s in all patient subsets; >80% Treg-Tconv overlap in Omenn. Control T-cell subsets had markedly higher Shannon entropy and lower Simpson indices than RAG-deficient patients.

Worth noting for this clone: Its antigen is still unknown.

Profiling relied on immunoSEQ multiplex PCR, and the TCRdb table lists in-frame clones only, not all of them. The sample yields 9,500 to 15,000 clones, 94% seen once. Genomic DNA came from blood regulatory T cells gated CD4+ CD25-high CD127-low. The CDR3 length is 11 residues. Germline trimming cut 4 bases from V and 8 bases from J; bases unmatched to any gene: 0. Per the germline V gene, CDR1 is SNHLY and CDR2 is FYNNEI. These data were also filed under a second study, of regulatory T cells. From that paper: Primers: 52 TRBV forward and 13 TRBJ reverse.

The TCR sequence derives from a human donor in good health. The rearrangement joins TRBV2 to TRBJ1-2; TRBD1 matches 8 bases. The specimen was CD127- CD25+ CD4+ Tregs sorted from blood. This CDR3 is CASSAGGGYTF. CDR3 in DNA: TGTGCCAGCAGTGCAGGGGGCGGCTACACCTTC.